This entry concerns a single T cell receptor (beta chain). Its antigen remains undetermined. Within one base of it there is no much larger clone, and no base qualities were kept. TCRbeta CDR3 regions were amplified from genomic DNA using the immunoSEQ Assay, a bias-controlled multiplex PCR. The paper's processing steps were these. The number of nucleated cells in each sample was estimated from the amplification of reference gene primers within the assay. To quantify the absolute abundance of each unique TCRbeta CDR3 rearrangement, sequence reads were collapsed and filtered. For each sample, productive Simpson clonality was calculated as the square root of Simpson's diversity index across productive rearrangements. The source is immuneACCESS, and TCRdb retained only in-frame sequences with V and J called. Part of the clones is not carried over; for the studies checked, unresolved V genes explain less than half of this, and the remainder is unexplained. From that table come the V and J calls and clone size; the DNA was used to work out D and trimming. This sample lists under 300,000 clones; 70% to 90% were detected once. Clones ranked in the top ten supply over 2% of the sample.

A second Seattle source provided samples from volunteer blood donors who had recovered from COVID-19. The collaborating institutions used their own protocols to collect whole blood in K2EDTA tubes. For TCRbeta analysis, collaborator samples were shipped as frozen whole blood, as isolated PBMCs, or as DNA extracted from either sample type. This entry comes from a study of blood T cell repertoires in COVID-19 (dated by TCRdb to 2020 to 2022). About the investigation overall: Samples from collaborators originated in the United States, Italy and Spain and spanned both the acute and convalescent phases of COVID-19. The material from the prospective study consisted of cDNA or gDNA derived from T cells, B-cell-depleted T cells, or PBMCs. The dataset comprised deeply sampled blood TCRbeta repertoires from subjects exposed to, actively infected with, or recovered from COVID-19. The repertoires were released in a freely available public database meant as a resource for research on the immune response to SARS-CoV-2. The samples were drawn from two sources: the first 160 participants of the ongoing ImmuneRACE study, and over 950 subjects contributed by 6 global collaborators. The sample metadata nearly always contained a de-identified subject ID, COVID-19 status, age in years and sex. Where available, HLA class I and class II types were obtained from metadata supplied by the sample provider rather than from assay-based typing. The paper's findings and limits, for the study overall: How much clinical and demographic metadata was included differed by source and by participant, and the metadata was provided uncurated.

Reading the germline V gene gives CDR1 SGHTA and CDR2 FQGNSA. The CDR3 contains 16 residues, cysteine and phenylalanine counted. The retained sequence is limited to the CDR3, 48 bases, with the frame set at the first base. Germline trimming amounts to 5 bases on V and 0 bases on J, with 8 as the count of junction bases outside the gene matches. The chain was built from TRBV7-2 and TRBJ2-7; 9 nucleotides in the junction match TRBD2. The source material was peripheral blood. This receptor was identified in a man aged 30 to 45 who had recovered from COVID-19. The bases are TGTGCCAGCAGCGGGTGGACTAGCGACAGCTCCTACGAGCAGTACTTC. Protein translation: CASSGWTSDSSYEQYF.